One and the same sample provided the 6 T cell receptor beta chains below, sequenced in a study of T-cell reconstitution after alpha-beta-depleted transplantation in children. The library targeted TCRbeta and was prepared with unique molecular identifiers. TCRdb reprocessed the PCR reads with MiXCR, giving one entry per CDR3 protein. The table has about 980,000 distinct CDR3 sequences, roughly 29% seen once. The sample in question was PBMCs, mostly from graft donor cells, obtained 360 days after TCRalphabeta/CD19-depleted stem cell transplant. Receptor source: a boy in the first two years of life who had a stem cell transplant for SCID, so the T cells may come from the graft donor.

The rearrangement uses TRBV12-3 or TRBV12-4 and TRBJ1-5; tentatively, D is TRBD1 (6 bases). CDR3 size: 15 residues. Trimming stripped 5 bases from V and 1 base from J, with 12 bases between. The CDR3 is CASSPGGSSNQPQHF. CDR3 nucleotides: TGTGCCAGCAGTCCGGGGGGCTCGAGCAATCAGCCCCAGCATTTT.

The chain carries TRBV13 and TRBJ1-4; 8 nucleotides align to TRBD1. This CDR3 is 13 amino acids long. V lost 8 bases, J lost 8 bases, and 7 bases stayed unmatched. The germline V gene has CDR1 PRHDT and CDR2 FYEKMQ (reference sequence). The CDR3 DNA reads as TGTGCCAGCGGGCAGGGGGCGCAAGAAAAACTGTTTTTT. It is translated as CASGQGAQEKLFF.

This clonotype was observed a few times. This rearrangement joins TRBV5-1 to TRBJ2-3, with 8 bases fitting TRBD2. The length of the CDR3 is 15 residues. Trimming took 7 bases from V and 2 from J; bases not matched to a gene: 9. CDR1 and CDR2 (germline): SGHRS, YFSETQ. This CDR3 is CASRAWRGDTDTQYF. The CDR3 DNA reads TGCGCCAGCCGGGCCTGGCGGGGGGACACAGATACGCAGTATTTT.

This clonotype appeared a few times. V and J are TRBV3-1 and TRBJ2-3, with 12 bases fitting TRBD2. The CDR3 is made up of 16 amino acids. After removal of 4 bases from V and 2 bases from J, the junction contained 4 bases not matched to a gene. Germline lookup yields CDR1 LGHDT and CDR2 YNNKEL (reference sequence). DNA of the CDR3: TGTGCCAGCAGCCTGCTAGCGGGGGGGCTCACAGATACGCAGTATTTT. Protein sequence: CASSLLAGGLTDTQYF.

This clonotype was detected a few times. The rearrangement joins TRBV20-1 to TRBJ2-7, with 7 bases lining up with TRBD2. The CDR3 consists of 14 residues. V lost 8 bases and J lost 4; bases outside the gene matches: 14. The germline V gene has CDR1 DFQATT and CDR2 SNEGSKA (reference sequence). In DNA, the CDR3 is TGCAGTTGCAACCGCCGGGACTATTCTTACGAGCAGTACTTC. Its translation is CSCNRRDYSYEQYF.

This clonotype appeared many times. The chain is built from TRBV29-1 and TRBJ2-5; D unclear. Germline-derived CDR1 and CDR2 are SQVTM and ANQGSEA. The CDR3 is 13 amino acids. V was clipped by 6 bases and J by 4 bases, with 15 bases between them. Here the CDR3 DNA reads TGCAGCGTACCGACCCCACATCGAGAGACCCAGTACTTC. Protein product: CSVPTPHRETQYF.